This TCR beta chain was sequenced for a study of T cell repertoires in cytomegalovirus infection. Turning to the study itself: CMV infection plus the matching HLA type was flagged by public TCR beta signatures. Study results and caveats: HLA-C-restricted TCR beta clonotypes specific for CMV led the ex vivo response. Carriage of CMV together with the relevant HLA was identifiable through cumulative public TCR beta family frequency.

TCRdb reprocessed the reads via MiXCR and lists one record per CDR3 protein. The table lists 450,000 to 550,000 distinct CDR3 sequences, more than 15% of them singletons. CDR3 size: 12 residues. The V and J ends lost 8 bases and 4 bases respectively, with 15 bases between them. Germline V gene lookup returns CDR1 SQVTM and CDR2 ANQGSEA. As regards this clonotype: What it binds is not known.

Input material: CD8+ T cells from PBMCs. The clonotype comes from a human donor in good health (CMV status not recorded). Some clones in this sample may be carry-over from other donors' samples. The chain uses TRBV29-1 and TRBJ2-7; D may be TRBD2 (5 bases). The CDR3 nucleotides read TGCAGCTGTAGGAAGGGCGGGTACGAGCAGTACTTC. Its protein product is CSCRKGGYEQYF.